This passage covers 3 T cell receptor beta chains from one sample sequenced in a study of beta chain features in type 1 diabetes. The study reverse transcribed the entire isolated RNA, so it sequenced expressed TCRB transcripts. Repertoires were generated with immunoSEQ multiplex PCR, while TCRdb's copy carries only in-frame clones and drops some. The sample consists of 600,000 to 750,000 clones, roughly 12% of them appearing once. Study results and caveats: TCRB CDR3s from Type 1 diabetes patients were moderately but significantly shorter in all four CD4+ subsets.

What these receptors recognize is not known. What was sequenced was naive CD4+ T cells from blood. These receptors were taken from a man aged 30-40 years with type 1 diabetes.

This sequence joins TRBV9 and TRBJ2-3, with a weak D call TRBD1 (5 bases). Trimming removed 0 bases from V and 4 bases from J, with 12 bases in between. Germline V gene lookup returns CDR1 SGDLS and CDR2 YYNGEE. The CDR3 covers 15 residues. CDR3 region: CASSVVVQGSDTQYF. CDR3 nucleotide sequence: TGTGCCAGCAGCGTAGTGGTTCAGGGTTCAGATACGCAGTATTTT. Drawing the rest from reference TRBV9 and TRBJ2-3, the complete variable domain is DSGVTQTPKHLITATGQRVTLRCSPRSGDLSVYWYQQSLDQGLQFLIQYYNGEERAKGNILERFSAQQFPDLHSELNLSSLELGDSALYFCASSVVVQGSDTQYFGPGTRLTVL.

J is TRBJ1-1 and V is TRBV7-2; 7 bases agree with TRBD1. CDR3 length: 14 amino acids. Germline CDR1 and CDR2: SGHTA and FQGNSA. Trimming at V came to 5 bases and at J to 8 bases, leaving 11 bases not matched to a gene. The CDR3 sequence: CASSPGRGNREAFF. The CDR3 nucleotides read TGTGCCAGCAGCCCCGGCAGGGGGAATCGAGAAGCTTTCTTT.

The V and J genes are TRBV9 and TRBJ1-2; 8 bases are shared with TRBD1. V lost 0 bases, J lost 2 bases, and 6 bases stayed unmatched. Germline values: CDR1 SGDLS, CDR2 YYNGEE. This CDR3 spans 16 amino acids. The CDR3 DNA follows: TGTGCCAGCAGCGTAGTCGCGGGACAGGAAAACTATGGCTACACCTTC. This gives the protein CASSVVAGQENYGYTF.